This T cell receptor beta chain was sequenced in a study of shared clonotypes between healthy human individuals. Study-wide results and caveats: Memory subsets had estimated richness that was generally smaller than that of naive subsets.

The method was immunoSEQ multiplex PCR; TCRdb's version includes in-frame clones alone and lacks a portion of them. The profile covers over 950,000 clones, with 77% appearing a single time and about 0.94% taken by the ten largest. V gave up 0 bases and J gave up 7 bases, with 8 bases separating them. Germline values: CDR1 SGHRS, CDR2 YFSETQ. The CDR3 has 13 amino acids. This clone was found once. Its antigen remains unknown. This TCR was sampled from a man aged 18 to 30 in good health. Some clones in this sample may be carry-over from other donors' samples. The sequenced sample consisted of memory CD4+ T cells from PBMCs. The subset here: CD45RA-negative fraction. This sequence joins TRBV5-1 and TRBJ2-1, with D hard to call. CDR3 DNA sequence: TGCGCCAGCAGCTTGGGATTAAAAAATGAGCAGTTCTTC. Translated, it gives CASSLGLKNEQFF.